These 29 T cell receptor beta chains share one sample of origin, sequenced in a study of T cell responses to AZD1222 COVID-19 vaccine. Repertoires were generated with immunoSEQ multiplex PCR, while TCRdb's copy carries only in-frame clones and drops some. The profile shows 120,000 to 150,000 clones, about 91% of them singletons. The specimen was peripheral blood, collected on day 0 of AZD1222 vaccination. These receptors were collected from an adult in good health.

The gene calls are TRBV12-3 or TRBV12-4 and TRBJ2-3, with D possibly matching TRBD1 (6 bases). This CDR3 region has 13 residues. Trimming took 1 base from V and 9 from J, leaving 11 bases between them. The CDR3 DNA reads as TGTGCCAGCAGTTTAGGAGAGGGGGTAACGCAGTATTTT. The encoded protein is CASSLGEGVTQYF.

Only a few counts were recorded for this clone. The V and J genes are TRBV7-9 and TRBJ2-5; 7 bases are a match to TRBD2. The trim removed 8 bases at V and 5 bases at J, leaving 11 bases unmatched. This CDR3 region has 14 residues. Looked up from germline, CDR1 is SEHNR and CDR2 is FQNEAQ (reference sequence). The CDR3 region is CASRDAGVSETQYF. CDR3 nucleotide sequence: TGTGCCAGCCGAGACGCGGGGGTGAGTGAGACCCAGTACTTC.

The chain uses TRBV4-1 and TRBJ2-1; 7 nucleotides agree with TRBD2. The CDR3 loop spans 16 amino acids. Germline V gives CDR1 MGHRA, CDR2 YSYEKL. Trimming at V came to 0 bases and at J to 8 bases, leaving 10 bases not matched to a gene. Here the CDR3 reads CASSQDWAGVRDEQFF. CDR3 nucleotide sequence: TGCGCCAGCAGCCAAGATTGGGCGGGAGTCAGAGATGAGCAGTTCTTC.

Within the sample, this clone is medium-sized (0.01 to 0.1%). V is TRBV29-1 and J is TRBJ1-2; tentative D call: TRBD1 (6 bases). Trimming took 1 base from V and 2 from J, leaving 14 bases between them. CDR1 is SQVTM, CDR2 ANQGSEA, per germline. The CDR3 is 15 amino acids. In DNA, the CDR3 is TGCAGCGTTGAAGGGGGGGCCAGGGAGAACTATGGCTACACCTTC. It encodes CSVEGGARENYGYTF.

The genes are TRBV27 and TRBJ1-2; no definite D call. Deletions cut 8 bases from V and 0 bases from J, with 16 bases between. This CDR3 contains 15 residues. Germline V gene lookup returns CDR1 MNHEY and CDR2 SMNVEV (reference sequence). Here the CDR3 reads CASPTSPGTNYGYTF. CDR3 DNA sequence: TGTGCCAGCCCCACTAGCCCAGGTACTAACTATGGCTACACCTTC.

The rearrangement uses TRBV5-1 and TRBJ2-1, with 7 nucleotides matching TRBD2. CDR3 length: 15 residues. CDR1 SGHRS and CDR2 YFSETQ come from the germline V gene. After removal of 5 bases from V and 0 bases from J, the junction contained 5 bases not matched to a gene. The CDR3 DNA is TGCGCCAGCAGTCCGGGAGGCAGCTCCTACAATGAGCAGTTCTTC. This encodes CASSPGGSSYNEQFF.

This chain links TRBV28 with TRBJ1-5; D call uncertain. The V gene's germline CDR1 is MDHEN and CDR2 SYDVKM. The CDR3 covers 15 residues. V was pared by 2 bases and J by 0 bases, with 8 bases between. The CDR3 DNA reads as TGTGCCAGCAGTTTAAGGGAAAATAGCAATCAGCCCCAGCATTTT. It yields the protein CASSLRENSNQPQHF.

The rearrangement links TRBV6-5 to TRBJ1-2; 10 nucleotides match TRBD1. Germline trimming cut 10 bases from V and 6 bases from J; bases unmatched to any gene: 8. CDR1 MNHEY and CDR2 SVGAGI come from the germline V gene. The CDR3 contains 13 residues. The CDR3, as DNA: TGTGCCACCCGAAGTGACAGGGGGCATGGCTACACCTTC. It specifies CATRSDRGHGYTF.

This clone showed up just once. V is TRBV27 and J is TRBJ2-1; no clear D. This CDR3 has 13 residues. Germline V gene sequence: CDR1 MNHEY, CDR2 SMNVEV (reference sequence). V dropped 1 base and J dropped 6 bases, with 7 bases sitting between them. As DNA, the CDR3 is TGTGCCAGCAGTTTATGGGCAGGCAATGAGCAGTTCTTC. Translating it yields CASSLWAGNEQFF.

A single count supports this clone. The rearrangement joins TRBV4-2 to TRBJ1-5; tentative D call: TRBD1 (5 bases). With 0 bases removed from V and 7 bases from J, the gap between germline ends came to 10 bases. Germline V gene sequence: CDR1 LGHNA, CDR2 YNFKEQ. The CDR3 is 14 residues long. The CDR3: CASSQEEGNQPQHF. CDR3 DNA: TGTGCCAGCAGCCAAGAGGAGGGGAACCAGCCCCAGCATTTT.

In nucleotides, the CDR3 is TGTGCCAGCAGCTTAGACGGGATCTACTCTGGGGCCAACGTCCTGACTTTC. Its translation is CASSLDGIYSGANVLTF. The chain uses TRBV7-8 and TRBJ2-6, with a weak D call TRBD2 (5 bases). V was cut by 1 base and J by 0 bases, with 10 bases left in between. CDR1 SGHVS and CDR2 FQNEAQ come from the germline V gene. The CDR3 is made up of 17 amino acids.

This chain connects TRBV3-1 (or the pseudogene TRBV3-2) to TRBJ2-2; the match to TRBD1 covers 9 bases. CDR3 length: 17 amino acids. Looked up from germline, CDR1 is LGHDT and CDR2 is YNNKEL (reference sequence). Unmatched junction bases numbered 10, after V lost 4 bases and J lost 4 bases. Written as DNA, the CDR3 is TGTGCCAGCAGCCCACAGGGGGCGGGATCCTTCACCGGGGAGCTGTTTTTT. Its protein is CASSPQGAGSFTGELFF.

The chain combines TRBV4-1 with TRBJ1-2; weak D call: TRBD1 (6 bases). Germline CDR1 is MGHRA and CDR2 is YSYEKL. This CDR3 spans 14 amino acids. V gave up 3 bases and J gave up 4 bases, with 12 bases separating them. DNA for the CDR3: TGCGCCAGCAGCCATATCCAGGGGAGCTATGGCTACACCTTC. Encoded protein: CASSHIQGSYGYTF.

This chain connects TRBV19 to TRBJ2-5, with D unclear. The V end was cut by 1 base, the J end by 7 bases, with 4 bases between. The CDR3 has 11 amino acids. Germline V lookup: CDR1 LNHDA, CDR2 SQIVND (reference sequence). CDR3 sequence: CASSIGGTQYF. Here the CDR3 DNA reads TGTGCCAGTAGTATAGGGGGGACCCAGTACTTC.

The CDR3 is CASRPARVQETQYF. In nucleotides, the CDR3 is TGTGCCAGCAGGCCGGCTAGGGTCCAAGAGACCCAGTACTTC. The rearrangement links TRBV6-5 to TRBJ2-5; D is undetermined. With 6 bases removed from V and 1 base from J, the gap between germline ends came to 12 bases. The V gene's germline CDR1 is MNHEY and CDR2 SVGAGI. The CDR3 loop spans 14 amino acids.

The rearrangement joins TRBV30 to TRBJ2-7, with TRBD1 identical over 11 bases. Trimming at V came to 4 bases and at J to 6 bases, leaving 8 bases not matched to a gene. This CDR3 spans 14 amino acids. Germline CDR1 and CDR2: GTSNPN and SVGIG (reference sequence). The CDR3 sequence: CAWTAGTGGGEQYF. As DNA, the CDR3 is TGTGCCTGGACCGCCGGGACAGGGGGTGGCGAGCAGTACTTC.

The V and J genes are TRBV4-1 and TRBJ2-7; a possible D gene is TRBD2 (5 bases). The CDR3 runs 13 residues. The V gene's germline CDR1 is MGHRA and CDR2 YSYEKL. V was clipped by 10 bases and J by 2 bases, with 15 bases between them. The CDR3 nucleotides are TGCGCCACCTCCCGGACTGAAGCCTACGAGCAGTACTTC. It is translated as CATSRTEAYEQYF.

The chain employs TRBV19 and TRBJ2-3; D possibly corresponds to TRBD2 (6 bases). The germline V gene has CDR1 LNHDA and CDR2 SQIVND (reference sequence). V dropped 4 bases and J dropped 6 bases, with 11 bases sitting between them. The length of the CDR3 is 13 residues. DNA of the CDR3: TGTGCCAGTAGTAGGGACTTTGGTGATACGCAGTATTTT. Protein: CASSRDFGDTQYF.

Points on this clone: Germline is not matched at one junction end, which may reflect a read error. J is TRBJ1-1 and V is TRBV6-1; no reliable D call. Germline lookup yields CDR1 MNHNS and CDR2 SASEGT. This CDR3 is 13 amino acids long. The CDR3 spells CASREASNTEAFF. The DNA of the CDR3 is TGTGCCAGCAGAGAAGCTTCGAACACTGAAGCTTTCTTT.

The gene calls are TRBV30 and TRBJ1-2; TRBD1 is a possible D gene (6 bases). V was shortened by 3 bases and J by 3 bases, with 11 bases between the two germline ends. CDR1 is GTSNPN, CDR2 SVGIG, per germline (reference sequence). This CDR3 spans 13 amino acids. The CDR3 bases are TGTGCCTGGAGAGGAACAGGGTACTATGGCTACACCTTC. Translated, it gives CAWRGTGYYGYTF.

The CDR3 DNA reads as TGTGCCAGTAGTAACCACCGACAGGGGAGGGGTCAGCCCCAGCATTTT. Amino acids: CASSNHRQGRGQPQHF. This sequence joins TRBV19 and TRBJ1-5; the match to TRBD1 covers 8 bases. With 4 bases clipped from V and 6 bases from J, the junction kept 11 bases outside the gene matches. From germline, CDR1 is LNHDA and CDR2 SQIVND (reference sequence). This CDR3 is 16 amino acids long.

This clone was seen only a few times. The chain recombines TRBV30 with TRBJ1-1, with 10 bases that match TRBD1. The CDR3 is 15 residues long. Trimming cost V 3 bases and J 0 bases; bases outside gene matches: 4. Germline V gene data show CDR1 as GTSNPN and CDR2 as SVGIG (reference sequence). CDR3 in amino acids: CAWRKGQGVNTEAFF. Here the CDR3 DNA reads TGTGCCTGGAGGAAAGGACAGGGGGTGAACACTGAAGCTTTCTTT.

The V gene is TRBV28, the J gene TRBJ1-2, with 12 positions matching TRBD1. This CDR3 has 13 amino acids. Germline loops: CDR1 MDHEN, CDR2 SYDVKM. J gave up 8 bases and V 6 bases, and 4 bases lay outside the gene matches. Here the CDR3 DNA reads TGTGCCAGCAGAGTGGGACAGGGGGCGGGCTACACCTTC. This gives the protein CASRVGQGAGYTF.

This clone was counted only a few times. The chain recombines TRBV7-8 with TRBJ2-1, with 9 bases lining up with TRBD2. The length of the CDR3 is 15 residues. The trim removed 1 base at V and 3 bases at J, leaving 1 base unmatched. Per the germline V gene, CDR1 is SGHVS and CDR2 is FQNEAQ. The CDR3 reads CASSLVTSGYNEQFF. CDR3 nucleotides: TGTGCCAGCAGCTTAGTGACTAGCGGCTACAATGAGCAGTTCTTC.

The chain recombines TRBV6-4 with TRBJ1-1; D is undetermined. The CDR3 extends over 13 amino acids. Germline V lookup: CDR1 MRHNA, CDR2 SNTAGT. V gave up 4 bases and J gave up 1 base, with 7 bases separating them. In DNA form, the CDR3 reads TGTGCCAGCAGTGCGACATGGAACACTGAAGCTTTCTTT. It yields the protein CASSATWNTEAFF.

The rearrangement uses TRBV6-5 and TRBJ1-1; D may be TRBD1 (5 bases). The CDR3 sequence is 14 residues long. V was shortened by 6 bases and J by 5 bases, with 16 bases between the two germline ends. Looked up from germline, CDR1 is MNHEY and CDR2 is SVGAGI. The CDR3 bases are TGTGCCAGCAGCCGAAGTGGGGGGGTAACTGAAGCTTTCTTT. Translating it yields CASSRSGGVTEAFF.

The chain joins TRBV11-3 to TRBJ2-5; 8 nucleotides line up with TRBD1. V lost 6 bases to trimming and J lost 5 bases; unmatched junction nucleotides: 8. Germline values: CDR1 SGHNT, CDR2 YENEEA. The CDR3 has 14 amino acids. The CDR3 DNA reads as TGTGCCAGCAGTGCACAGGGGGTGGGGGAGACCCAGTACTTC. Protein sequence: CASSAQGVGETQYF.

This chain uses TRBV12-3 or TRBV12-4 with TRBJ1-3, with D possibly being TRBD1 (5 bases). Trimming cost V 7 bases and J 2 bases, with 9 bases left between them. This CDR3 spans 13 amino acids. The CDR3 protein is CASTPRAGNTIYF. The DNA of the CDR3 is TGTGCCAGCACCCCCAGGGCTGGAAACACCATATATTTT.

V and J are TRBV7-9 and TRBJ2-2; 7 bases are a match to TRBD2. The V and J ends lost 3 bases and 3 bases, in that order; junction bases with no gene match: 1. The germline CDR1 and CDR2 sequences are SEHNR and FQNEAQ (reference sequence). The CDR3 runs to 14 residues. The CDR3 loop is CASSLAGDTGELFF. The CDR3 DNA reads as TGTGCCAGCAGCTTGGCGGGAGACACCGGGGAGCTGTTTTTT.